These 32 T cell receptor beta chains were sequenced from one sample in a study of blood T cells in healthy people across ages. It was with a sample-barcoded 5' primer and a J-beta primer mix that a second PCR of about 7 to 12 cycles was run. TCRdb used MiXCR to reprocess the 5' RACE reads, holding one entry per CDR3 protein. The sample includes some 930,000 distinct CDR3 sequences, about 29% of them seen just once. These same records also appear under a second study, on T cells of mothers and their children.

Sequenced material: blood. These receptors originate from a woman between 35 and 50 years old in good health.

V usage is TRBV20-1 and J usage is TRBJ2-3; D unresolved. Deletions cut 0 bases from V and 9 bases from J, with 7 bases between. Germline V gene lookup returns CDR1 DFQATT and CDR2 SNEGSKA (reference sequence). The CDR3 runs 11 residues. The CDR3 protein is CSARDPRTQYF. The CDR3 DNA reads TGCAGTGCTAGAGACCCTCGAACGCAGTATTTT.

This clonotype was counted at least ten times. The rearrangement joins TRBV20-1 to TRBJ2-1, with 12 bases fitting TRBD2. This CDR3 contains 16 residues. V was pared by 5 bases and J by 7 bases, with 12 bases of the junction left unmatched. Germline V lookup: CDR1 DFQATT, CDR2 SNEGSKA (reference sequence). The CDR3: CSARLAGGQGYNEQFF. The CDR3 coding sequence is TGCAGTGCTCGGCTAGCGGGGGGGCAAGGGTATAATGAGCAGTTCTTC.

This clonotype has only a few counts. The chain couples TRBV5-6 to TRBJ2-7; D is ambiguous. Germline V gene sequence: CDR1 SGHDT, CDR2 YYEEEE. The length of the CDR3 is 14 residues. Deletions cut 5 bases from V and 5 bases from J, with 17 bases between. This CDR3 is CASSSRSSLNEQYF. The DNA for the CDR3 is TGTGCCAGCAGTTCCAGGTCGTCCCTCAACGAGCAGTACTTC.

The CDR3 bases are TGTGCCAGCAGCGTAACCTCTACGGCGTACGAGCAGTACTTC. Translated: CASSVTSTAYEQYF. The genes are TRBV9 and TRBJ2-7; D is ambiguous. The CDR3 length is 14 residues. Germline CDR1 is SGDLS and CDR2 is YYNGEE. Between the trimmed V and J ends, which lost 1 base and 4 bases, there was a span of 12 bases.

V usage is TRBV6-5 and J usage is TRBJ2-5; maybe TRBD2 (6 bases). This CDR3 is 11 amino acids long. Looked up from germline, CDR1 is MNHEY and CDR2 is SVGAGI. Trimming took off 0 bases at V and 12 bases at J, with 8 bases between the two ends. CDR3 DNA: TGTGCCAGCAGTTACTCAGGGACTGAGTACTTC. Its protein product is CASSYSGTEYF.

In its sample, this clonotype was seen a few times. The V call is TRBV7-2, the J call TRBJ2-3; D gene uncertain. This CDR3 comprises 11 residues. Looked up from germline, CDR1 is SGHTA and CDR2 is FQGNSA. V was shortened by 1 base and J by 8 bases, with 4 bases between the two germline ends. The CDR3 DNA reads TGTGCCAGCAGCTTAGACTCTACGCAGTATTTT. Its translation: CASSLDSTQYF.

The table lists this clonotype with a count of one. The V and J genes are TRBV28 and TRBJ1-1, with D unclear. CDR3 length: 17 amino acids. V gave up 6 bases and J gave up 1 base, with 21 bases separating them. Germline loops: CDR1 MDHEN, CDR2 SYDVKM. The CDR3 nucleotides read TGTGCCAGCAGACGACCGGAGGCCCTTATACAGAACACTGAAGCTTTCTTT. It encodes CASRRPEALIQNTEAFF.

This clonotype has just a few counts. The V and J genes are TRBV6-2 or TRBV6-3 and TRBJ2-3; D is ambiguous. This CDR3 has 14 residues. Trimming shortened V by 6 bases and J by 2 bases, and 12 bases separated the two germline ends. Germline V CDR1 and CDR2: MNHEY, SVGEGT. The CDR3 loop is CASSRPSVTDTQYF. DNA for the CDR3: TGTGCCAGCAGCCGACCCTCCGTCACAGATACGCAGTATTTT.

This clonotype was detected ten times or more. V is TRBV7-2 and J is TRBJ2-5, with D uncertain. Trimming cost V 1 base and J 2 bases, with 14 bases left between them. The germline V gene has CDR1 SGHTA and CDR2 FQGNSA. The CDR3 has 16 amino acids. The CDR3 here is CASSLVVVRGQETQYF. In DNA form, the CDR3 reads TGTGCCAGCAGCTTAGTTGTGGTGAGAGGTCAAGAGACCCAGTACTTC.

This clonotype has only a few counts. This could be a read error, since a much larger clone is one nucleotide away. V gene TRBV7-9 combines with J gene TRBJ2-7; D may match TRBD1 or TRBD2 (6 bases each). The CDR3 is 16 amino acids. V shed 5 bases and J shed 5 bases, with 22 bases lying between them. CDR1 and CDR2 from the germline V gene are SEHNR and FQNEAQ (reference sequence). The CDR3 nucleotides are TGTGCCAGCAGCGCGCTCGTTTGGGGGGCTAGCAACGAGCAGTACTTC. As protein: CASSALVWGASNEQYF.

A few counts support this clonotype. The chain is built from TRBV7-2 and TRBJ1-3; TRBD1 matches 12 bases. Unmatched junction bases numbered 6, after V lost 3 bases and J lost 9 bases. This CDR3 spans 15 amino acids. Germline loops: CDR1 SGHTA, CDR2 FQGNSA. The CDR3: CASSFSGQGAGTIYF. As DNA, the CDR3 is TGTGCCAGCAGCTTCTCGGGACAGGGGGCCGGCACCATATATTTT.

Notes on this clonotype: One end of the junction fails to match germline, which may point to a read error. The genes are TRBV20-1 and TRBJ1-3; D is unclear. Germline CDR1 DFQATT, CDR2 SNEGSKA (reference sequence). The length of the CDR3 is 14 residues. CDR3 in DNA: TGCAGTGTTAGAGAACCGGCGCGCGGAAACACCATATATTTT. Encoded protein: CSVREPARGNTIYF.

The table lists this clonotype with a few counts. The genes are TRBV7-3 and TRBJ2-6; D might be TRBD1 (7 bases). With 2 bases removed from V and 2 bases from J, the gap between germline ends came to 13 bases. The germline V gene has CDR1 SGHTA and CDR2 FQGTGA. The CDR3 sequence is 17 residues long. The CDR3 nucleotides are TGTGCCAGCAGCTTAGGAGGGGGCAGGACTGGGGCCAACGTCCTGACTTTC. It specifies CASSLGGGRTGANVLTF. The variable domain in full, completed from reference TRBV7-3 and TRBJ2-6, reads GAGVSQTPSNKVTEKGKYVELRCDPISGHTALYWYRQSLGQGPEFLIYFQGTGAADDSGLPNDRFFAVRPEGSVSTLKIQRTERGDSAVYLCASSLGGGRTGANVLTFGAGSRLTVL.

At least ten counts were recorded for this clonotype. The rearrangement uses TRBV9 and TRBJ2-7; 9 bases agree with TRBD1. CDR3 size: 15 residues. Per germline, CDR1 SGDLS and CDR2 YYNGEE. V shed 4 bases, J shed 2 bases, and the junction held 7 bases outside the gene matches. CDR3 bases: TGTGCCAGCAGCTTCGGGGGACAGGGAACCTACGAGCAGTACTTC. It yields the protein CASSFGGQGTYEQYF.

The chain couples TRBV28 to TRBJ1-2; 12 nucleotides agree with TRBD1. J was trimmed by 3 bases and V by 2 bases; bases with no gene match: 10. The CDR3 has 18 residues. Germline V gene sequence: CDR1 MDHEN, CDR2 SYDVKM. The CDR3 loop is CASSLGGTGGIGDYGYTF. The CDR3 region has the DNA TGTGCCAGCAGTTTAGGAGGGACAGGGGGCATTGGGGACTATGGCTACACCTTC.

The chain carries TRBV6-6 and TRBJ2-3; 9 bases line up with TRBD1. V lost 4 bases and J lost 4; bases outside the gene matches: 6. The CDR3 loop spans 15 amino acids. CDR1 is MNHNY, CDR2 SVGAGI, per germline (reference sequence). For the CDR3, the DNA is TGTGCCAGCAGTTCCCGGGACAGGGCCCCAGATACGCAGTATTTT. It codes for CASSSRDRAPDTQYF.

In regard to this clonotype: Germline and junction disagree at one end, which may indicate a read error. The chain uses TRBV9 and TRBJ2-3; maybe TRBD2 (5 bases). In germline, CDR1 is SGDLS, CDR2 YYNGEE. CDR3 length equals 14 residues. As DNA, the CDR3 is TGTGCCAGCAGCGGGCCCTCTAGCACAGATGCGCAGTATTTT. Translating it yields CASSGPSSTDAQYF.

A note on this clonotype: A much larger clone is a single base away; this may be a read error. V usage is TRBV28 and J usage is TRBJ2-7; 7 bases agree with TRBD2. V lost 6 bases and J lost 3; bases outside the gene matches: 14. The CDR3 is 16 amino acids. The germline CDR1 and CDR2 sequences are MDHEN and SYDVKM. In DNA, the CDR3 is TGTGCCAGCAGGGCAGGCGGGGGAGAAGAGGGCTACGAGCAGTACTTC. Protein product: CASRAGGGEEGYEQYF.

The chain joins TRBV9 to TRBJ2-2; 11 bases line up with TRBD2. Germline assignment: CDR1 SGDLS and CDR2 YYNGEE. After removal of 0 bases from V and 6 bases from J, the junction contained 1 base not matched to a gene. This CDR3 region has 15 residues. CDR3 residues: CASSVELAGAGELFF. For the CDR3, the DNA is TGTGCCAGCAGCGTAGAACTAGCGGGGGCCGGGGAGCTGTTTTTT.

This clonotype was seen many times. The chain is built from TRBV7-6 and TRBJ1-1; D is unresolved. This CDR3 is 15 amino acids long. Trimming pared 1 base from V and 0 bases from J, leaving 9 bases between. Germline CDR1 is SGHVS and CDR2 is FNYEAQ. This CDR3 reads CASSLGAGMNTEAFF. As DNA, the CDR3 is TGTGCCAGCAGCTTAGGGGCGGGAATGAACACTGAAGCTTTCTTT.

The chain employs TRBV20-1 and TRBJ1-5; possibly TRBD1 for D (5 bases). Germline V gene data show CDR1 as DFQATT and CDR2 as SNEGSKA (reference sequence). The CDR3 spans 16 residues. The germline V and J ends were trimmed by 0 bases and 4 bases, with 16 bases remaining between them. The CDR3 nucleotides are TGCAGTGCTAGAGACCAACAGGACCCCTGGAATCAGCCCCAGCATTTT. Translated: CSARDQQDPWNQPQHF.

This clonotype was observed at least ten times. J is TRBJ2-6 and V is TRBV5-5, with 9 bases fitting TRBD1. CDR1 SGHKS and CDR2 YYEKEE come from the germline V gene (reference sequence). This CDR3 comprises 17 residues. The J segment lost 0 bases and the V segment lost 2 bases, leaving 3 bases of the junction unmatched. The CDR3 DNA reads TGTGCCAGCAGCTTTACAGGGGGCAACTCTGGGGCCAACGTCCTGACTTTC. This translates into CASSFTGGNSGANVLTF.

This clonotype showed up many times. V usage is TRBV6-4 and J usage is TRBJ2-3; possibly TRBD1 for D (6 bases). V lost 3 bases and J lost 1, with 8 bases in between. The CDR3 is made up of 14 amino acids. Germline V gene data show CDR1 as MRHNA and CDR2 as SNTAGT. The CDR3 sequence: CASSDAGGTDTQYF. CDR3 nucleotides: TGTGCCAGCAGTGATGCAGGGGGCACAGATACGCAGTATTTT.

J is TRBJ1-5 and V is TRBV20-1; 10 bases match TRBD1. J gave up 7 bases and V 1 base, and 4 bases lay outside the gene matches. The CDR3 sequence is 14 residues long. Germline V gene data show CDR1 as DFQATT and CDR2 as SNEGSKA (reference sequence). In DNA form, the CDR3 reads TGCAGTGCTAGAGCTGACAGGGGGCGACAGCCCCAGCATTTT. Translated: CSARADRGRQPQHF.

There are a few counts of this clonotype. V and J are TRBV5-5 and TRBJ2-1, with 10 bases that match TRBD1. The ends lost 4 bases at V and 4 bases at J; junction bases unmatched: 5. Germline loops: CDR1 SGHKS, CDR2 YYEKEE (reference sequence). There are 15 residues in the CDR3. The CDR3 loop reads CASSPTGGRYNEQFF. CDR3 nucleotide sequence: TGTGCCAGCAGCCCGACAGGGGGCAGGTACAATGAGCAGTTCTTC. The entire variable domain, with the rest obtained from reference TRBV5-5 and TRBJ2-1, is as follows: DAGVTQSPTHLIKTRGQQVTLRCSPISGHKSVSWYQQVLGQGPQFIFQYYEKEERGRGNFPDRFSARQFPNYSSELNVNALLLGDSALYLCASSPTGGRYNEQFFGPGTRLTVL.

On this clonotype: The CDR3 does not close with the conserved phenylalanine or tryptophan, likely indicating a read error. The gene calls are TRBV6-4 and TRBJ2-3; 9 nucleotides match TRBD2. The length of the CDR3 is 17 residues. CDR1 is MRHNA and CDR2 is SNTAGT in the germline V gene. Unmatched junction bases numbered 9, after V lost 2 bases and J lost 3 bases. CDR3 sequence: CASSDGGGGGATDTQYL. The CDR3, as DNA: TGTGCCAGCAGTGACGGAGGCGGCGGGGGGGCGACAGATACGCAGTATTTG.

This clonotype has ten or more counts. The chain joins TRBV20-1 to TRBJ2-7; D ambiguous. The CDR3 runs 11 residues. Germline CDR1 is DFQATT and CDR2 is SNEGSKA (reference sequence). V dropped 5 bases and J dropped 1 base, with 6 bases sitting between them. CDR3 protein: CSASRSYEQYF. The CDR3 coding sequence is TGCAGTGCTTCCCGATCCTACGAGCAGTACTTC.

There are a few counts of this clonotype. CDR3 in DNA: TGTGCCAGCTCACCGGTTAGAACTGACTACAATGAGCAGTTCTTC. Translated, it gives CASSPVRTDYNEQFF. The chain recombines TRBV18 with TRBJ2-1; D not resolved. CDR1 and CDR2 from the germline V gene are KGHSH and LQKENI. The CDR3 is 15 amino acids. Between the trimmed V and J ends, which lost 3 bases and 3 bases, there was a span of 12 bases.

This clonotype was counted at least ten times. The chain is built from TRBV20-1 and TRBJ2-5, with 8 bases fitting TRBD2. V was clipped by 2 bases and J by 1 base; unmatched bases: 3. Germline CDR1 and CDR2: DFQATT and SNEGSKA (reference sequence). This CDR3 spans 14 amino acids. As DNA, the CDR3 is TGCAGTGCTAGATTACTAGCGGCCCAAGAGACCCAGTACTTC. Translating it yields CSARLLAAQETQYF.

This clonotype came up many times. The chain is built from TRBV27 and TRBJ2-7, with 8 positions matching TRBD2. V trimming: 2 bases; J trimming: 2 bases; junction bases outside the gene matches: 2. Germline V gene sequence: CDR1 MNHEY, CDR2 SMNVEV (reference sequence). CDR3 size: 14 residues. CDR3 sequence (DNA): TGTGCCAGCAGTTTACGGGGACTAGCCTACGAGCAGTACTTC. Translated: CASSLRGLAYEQYF.

This clonotype appeared a single time. This chain connects TRBV7-9 to TRBJ1-1; D is unclear. Germline CDR1 reads SEHNR; CDR2 reads FQNEAQ (reference sequence). V was trimmed by 7 bases and J by 11 bases, leaving 14 bases between them. The CDR3 runs 11 residues. CDR3 DNA sequence: TGTGCCAGCAACCAATCTCAAGGGGCTTTCTTT. This sequence encodes CASNQSQGAFF.

This clonotype was observed a few times. The chain couples TRBV2 to TRBJ2-1; unclear D gene. The CDR3 extends over 17 amino acids. The germline gives CDR1 SNHLY, CDR2 FYNNEI. The germline V and J ends were trimmed by 6 bases and 8 bases, with 26 bases remaining between them. CDR3 coding DNA: TGTGCCAGCAGCCCCGGATGGGCGACGGAGAGAAAATATGAGCAGTTCTTC. As protein: CASSPGWATERKYEQFF. Supplemented by reference TRBV2 and TRBJ2-1, the full variable domain reads EPEVTQTPSHQVTQMGQEVILRCVPISNHLYFYWYRQILGQKVEFLVSFYNNEISEKSEIFDDQFSVERPDGSNFTLKIRSTKLEDSAMYFCASSPGWATERKYEQFFGPGTRLTVL.